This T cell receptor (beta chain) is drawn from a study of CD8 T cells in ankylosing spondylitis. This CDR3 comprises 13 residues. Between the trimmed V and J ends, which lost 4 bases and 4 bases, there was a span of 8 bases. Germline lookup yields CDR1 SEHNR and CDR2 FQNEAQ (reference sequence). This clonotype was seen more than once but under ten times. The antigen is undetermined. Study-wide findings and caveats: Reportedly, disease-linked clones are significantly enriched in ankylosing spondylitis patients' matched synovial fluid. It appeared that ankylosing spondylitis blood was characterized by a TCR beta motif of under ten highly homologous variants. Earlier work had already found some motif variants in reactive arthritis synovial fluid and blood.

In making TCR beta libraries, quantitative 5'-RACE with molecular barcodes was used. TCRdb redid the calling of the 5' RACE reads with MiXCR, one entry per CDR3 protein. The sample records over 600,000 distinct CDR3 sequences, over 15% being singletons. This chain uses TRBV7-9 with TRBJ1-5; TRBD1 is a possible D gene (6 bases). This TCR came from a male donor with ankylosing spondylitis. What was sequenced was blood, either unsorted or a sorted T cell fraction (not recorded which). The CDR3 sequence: CASSSGANQPQHF. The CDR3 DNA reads TGTGCCAGCAGCTCGGGGGCGAATCAGCCCCAGCATTTT.